The present T cell receptor (beta chain) was sequenced within a study of blood T cell repertoires in COVID-19. As for the study in general: Samples of COVID-19 (acute and convalescent) were obtained from the United States, Italy and Spain. Sample material is recorded as cDNA or gDNA derived from T cells, B-cell-depleted T cells, or PBMCs.

Profiling relied on immunoSEQ multiplex PCR, and the TCRdb table lists in-frame clones only, not all of them. The sample holds roughly 94,000 clones, roughly 82% seen once. Per germline, CDR1 SGHTS and CDR2 YDEGEE. CDR3 size: 15 residues. The V and J ends lost 0 bases and 4 bases, in that order; junction bases with no gene match: 2. The TCR comes from a man aged 55 to 70 with acute or convalescent COVID-19. This chain joins TRBV5-8 and TRBJ2-1; 9 nucleotides line up with TRBD1. Specimen: peripheral blood. The CDR3 DNA is TGTGCCAGCAGCTTGGCTGGACAGGGGTACAATGAGCAGTTCTTC. It is translated as CASSLAGQGYNEQFF.